A selection of T cell receptor beta chains follows, all from one sample in a study of T-cell reconstitution after alpha-beta-depleted transplantation in children. MiXCR was run by TCRdb on the PCR reads, yielding one entry per CDR3 protein. This sample carries hundreds of thousands of distinct CDR3 sequences, around 13% of them seen once, and the ten largest clones take 2% to 2.5%. The sample here was PBMCs, mostly from graft donor cells, taken 360 days after TCRalphabeta/CD19-depleted stem cell transplant. These receptors were taken from a male patient between 5 and 17 years old who had a stem cell transplant for acute myeloid leukemia, so the T cells may come from the graft donor. The CDR3 runs from the conserved cysteine through the conserved F or W. A D gene is named only where the DNA matches it firmly. Size is stated for part of the rows, as once, few or many counts, or as a class when the clone is expanded.

abundance: few; d_gene: TRBD1; len: 12; j_gene: TRBJ2-7; v_gene: TRBV29-1; CDR3nt: TGCAGCGTTGCGACAGGGGCCTACGAGCAGTACTTC; CDR3aa: CSVATGAYEQYF
abundance: once; d_gene: NA; len: 15; j_gene: TRBJ2-1; v_gene: TRBV27; CDR3nt: TGTGCCAGCAGTCCCCGACTGTTACTCTACAATGAGCAGTTCTTC; CDR3aa: CASSPRLLLYNEQFF
abundance: few; d_gene: NA; len: 15; j_gene: TRBJ2-7; v_gene: TRBV7-2; CDR3nt: TGTGCCAGCAGGGTGGGCTCAGACGGGAACTGGGAGCAGTACTTC; CDR3aa: CASRVGSDGNWEQYF
abundance: few; d_gene: NA; len: 13; j_gene: TRBJ1-1; v_gene: TRBV7-3; CDR3nt: TGTGCCAGCAGCCACCACATGAACACTGAAGCTTTCTTT; CDR3aa: CASSHHMNTEAFF
abundance: NA; d_gene: NA; len: 13; j_gene: TRBJ1-3; v_gene: TRBV25-1; CDR3nt: TGTGCCAGCAGTGCCGCCTCTGGAAACACCATATATTTT; CDR3aa: CASSAASGNTIYF
abundance: few; d_gene: TRBD2; len: 20; j_gene: TRBJ2-2; v_gene: TRBV12-3/TRBV12-4; CDR3nt: TGTGCCAGCAGTTTTCGACTAGCCCTCCATTTGGGTCTGCACACCGGGGAGCTGTTTTTT; CDR3aa: CASSFRLALHLGLHTGELFF
abundance: few; d_gene: TRBD1; len: 17; j_gene: TRBJ1-2; v_gene: TRBV7-3; CDR3nt: TGTGCCAGCAGCCGAAAGCCCCGGGACAGGGACCTCTATGGCTACACCTTC; CDR3aa: CASSRKPRDRDLYGYTF
abundance: many; d_gene: TRBD2; len: 18; j_gene: TRBJ2-7; v_gene: TRBV15; CDR3nt: TGTGCCACCAGCCCCGGGGGGCTAGCGGGGCGGAGCTCCTACGAGCAGTACTTC; CDR3aa: CATSPGGLAGRSSYEQYF
abundance: few; d_gene: NA; len: 14; j_gene: TRBJ2-3; v_gene: TRBV20-1; CDR3nt: TGCAGTGCGCCTACCCCAGGGGCCCCAGATACGCAGTATTTT; CDR3aa: CSAPTPGAPDTQYF
abundance: many; d_gene: TRBD2; len: 16; j_gene: TRBJ2-7; v_gene: TRBV7-9; CDR3nt: TGTGCCAGCAGCTCTCGGACTAGCGGGAGCTCCTACGAGCAGTACTTC; CDR3aa: CASSSRTSGSSYEQYF
abundance: NA; d_gene: NA; len: 14; j_gene: TRBJ1-4; v_gene: TRBV12-3/TRBV12-4; CDR3nt: TGTGCCAGCACCCTGAGGAGCGTAAATGAAAAACTGTTTTTT; CDR3aa: CASTLRSVNEKLFF
abundance: many; d_gene: NA; len: 16; j_gene: TRBJ2-1; v_gene: TRBV6-1; CDR3nt: TGTGCCAGCACCCACGGGGGAAAGGGAGCCTACAATGAGCAGTTCTTC; CDR3aa: CASTHGGKGAYNEQFF
abundance: NA; d_gene: NA; len: 14; j_gene: TRBJ2-7; v_gene: TRBV12-3/TRBV12-4; CDR3nt: TGTGCCAGCACCCAGGAAGGGGGGGGGTACGAGCAGTACTTC; CDR3aa: CASTQEGGGYEQYF
abundance: few; d_gene: NA; len: 14; j_gene: TRBJ2-1; v_gene: TRBV11-2; CDR3nt: TGTGCCAGCAGCTTAGATAAGAGGGCCGGTGGGCAGTTCTTC; CDR3aa: CASSLDKRAGGQFF
abundance: few; d_gene: NA; len: 16; j_gene: TRBJ2-7; v_gene: TRBV2; CDR3nt: TGTGCCAGCAGGGTTAACAGGGTTCCCCTCTACTACGAGCAGTACTTC; CDR3aa: CASRVNRVPLYYEQYF
abundance: NA; d_gene: TRBD1; len: 12; j_gene: TRBJ2-4; v_gene: TRBV12-3/TRBV12-4; CDR3nt: TGTGCCAGCAGTTTAGGGCGACAGGGCCAGTACTTC; CDR3aa: CASSLGRQGQYF
abundance: NA; d_gene: NA; len: 12; j_gene: TRBJ2-1; v_gene: TRBV12-3/TRBV12-4; CDR3nt: TGTGCCAGCAGCTCCGGCTTCAATGAGCAGTTCTTC; CDR3aa: CASSSGFNEQFF
abundance: many; d_gene: NA; len: 13; j_gene: TRBJ2-1; v_gene: TRBV11-2; CDR3nt: TGTGCCAGCAGCCTTACTTGGGGTCATGAGCAGTTCTTC; CDR3aa: CASSLTWGHEQFF
abundance: many; d_gene: NA; len: 14; j_gene: TRBJ2-7; v_gene: TRBV12-3/TRBV12-4; CDR3nt: TGTGCCAGCAGTTTAGGGGACCCGGGGTCCGAGCAGTACTTC; CDR3aa: CASSLGDPGSEQYF
abundance: NA; d_gene: NA; len: 16; j_gene: TRBJ2-4; v_gene: TRBV28; CDR3nt: TGTGCCAGCAGTTGGGCTAGAGGGGTACCCTTTAACATTCAGTACTTC; CDR3aa: CASSWARGVPFNIQYF
abundance: few; d_gene: NA; len: 22; j_gene: TRBJ2-3; v_gene: TRBV7-3; CDR3nt: TGTGCCAGCAGCTTAAGGGCACCCCCAGGGTTGGGGAGATCTGGGTGGACAGATACGCAGTATTTT; CDR3aa: CASSLRAPPGLGRSGWTDTQYF
abundance: NA; d_gene: TRBD2; len: 15; j_gene: TRBJ2-3; v_gene: TRBV29-1; CDR3nt: TGCAGCGTAGATACTAGCGGAGATTTCACAGATACGCAGTATTTT; CDR3aa: CSVDTSGDFTDTQYF
abundance: few; d_gene: NA; len: 15; j_gene: TRBJ2-1; v_gene: TRBV29-1; CDR3nt: TGCAGCCTTGGCGGAGAGGGACCCGTGAGGGGTGAGCAGTTCTTC; CDR3aa: CSLGGEGPVRGEQFF
abundance: many; d_gene: NA; len: 16; j_gene: TRBJ1-1; v_gene: TRBV6-5; CDR3nt: TGTGCCAGCAGTTATAAGCCAGGAGGCATGAACACTGAAGCTTTCTTT; CDR3aa: CASSYKPGGMNTEAFF
abundance: few; d_gene: TRBD2; len: 17; j_gene: TRBJ2-1; v_gene: TRBV30; CDR3nt: TGTGCCTGGACCCTCCGCGCTGGGACTAGCGTCTACAATGAGCAGTTCTTC; CDR3aa: CAWTLRAGTSVYNEQFF
abundance: few; d_gene: NA; len: 14; j_gene: TRBJ2-7; v_gene: TRBV20-1; CDR3nt: TGCAGTGCTAGACAATGGGGGGGGCTCTACGAGCAGTACTTC; CDR3aa: CSARQWGGLYEQYF
abundance: many; d_gene: TRBD1; len: 15; j_gene: TRBJ2-1; v_gene: TRBV12-3/TRBV12-4; CDR3nt: TGTGCCAGCAGTTTAGAGGGACAGGGGGCTCATGAGCAGTTCTTC; CDR3aa: CASSLEGQGAHEQFF
abundance: NA; d_gene: NA; len: 14; j_gene: TRBJ2-3; v_gene: TRBV14; CDR3nt: TGTGCCAGCAGCCAAGGACAGGCCCCGGATACGCAGTATTTT; CDR3aa: CASSQGQAPDTQYF
abundance: few; d_gene: TRBD2; len: 16; j_gene: TRBJ2-1; v_gene: TRBV7-9; CDR3nt: TGTGCCAGCAGCTTAGCGCTTTCTAGCGGGGGGAATGAGCAGTTCTTC; CDR3aa: CASSLALSSGGNEQFF
abundance: NA; d_gene: TRBD2; len: 18; j_gene: TRBJ2-2; v_gene: TRBV24-1; CDR3nt: TGTGCCACCAGTGATGCTAGCGGGAGGGCGACGAACACCGGGGAGCTGTTTTTT; CDR3aa: CATSDASGRATNTGELFF
abundance: NA; d_gene: TRBD1; len: 17; j_gene: TRBJ2-7; v_gene: TRBV12-3/TRBV12-4; CDR3nt: TGTGCCAGCAGTGGGGAGTGGGGACAGGCCCCCCTCTACGAGCAGTACTTC; CDR3aa: CASSGEWGQAPLYEQYF
abundance: many; d_gene: NA; len: 11; j_gene: TRBJ2-5; v_gene: TRBV10-3; CDR3nt: TGTGCCATCAGCTCCAAAGAGACCCAGTACTTC; CDR3aa: CAISSKETQYF
abundance: NA; d_gene: NA; len: 12; j_gene: TRBJ1-1; v_gene: TRBV28; CDR3nt: TGTGCCCATGGACGAGGGAACACTGAAGCTTTCTTT; CDR3aa: CAHGRGNTEAFF
abundance: few; d_gene: NA; len: 11; j_gene: TRBJ2-7; v_gene: TRBV28; CDR3nt: TGTGCCAGCAAAGGGGGATACGAGCAGTACTTC; CDR3aa: CASKGGYEQYF
abundance: NA; d_gene: NA; len: 9; j_gene: TRBJ1-1; v_gene: TRBV29-1; CDR3nt: TGCAGCGTGGGGGTTGAAGCTTTCTTT; CDR3aa: CSVGVEAFF
abundance: few; d_gene: TRBD1; len: 18; j_gene: TRBJ1-2; v_gene: TRBV12-5; CDR3nt: TGTGCTAGTGGTTTGGATATAGTTCCGGGACAGGGTCGATATGGCTACACCTTC; CDR3aa: CASGLDIVPGQGRYGYTF
abundance: few; d_gene: TRBD2; len: 15; j_gene: TRBJ2-1; v_gene: TRBV12-3/TRBV12-4; CDR3nt: TGTGCCAGCAGGTCCGGGAGGGCCGCTTACAATGAGCAGTTCTTC; CDR3aa: CASRSGRAAYNEQFF
abundance: NA; d_gene: NA; len: 17; j_gene: TRBJ2-6; v_gene: TRBV21-1; CDR3nt: TGTGCCAGCAGCAAAGAAATAGGGGTGTCTGGGGCCAACGTCCTGACTTTC; CDR3aa: CASSKEIGVSGANVLTF
abundance: NA; d_gene: NA; len: 14; j_gene: TRBJ2-1; v_gene: TRBV27; CDR3nt: TGTGCCAGCAGTCCGATCGGGGGACCCAATGAGCAGTTCTTC; CDR3aa: CASSPIGGPNEQFF
abundance: NA; d_gene: TRBD1; len: 15; j_gene: TRBJ2-7; v_gene: TRBV11-2; CDR3nt: TGTGCCAGCAGCGCCCAACAGGGGGCGGAATACGAGCAGTACTTC; CDR3aa: CASSAQQGAEYEQYF
abundance: NA; d_gene: NA; len: 12; j_gene: TRBJ2-2; v_gene: TRBV10-1; CDR3nt: TGCGCCAGCAACCCGAACACCGGGGAGCTGTTTTTT; CDR3aa: CASNPNTGELFF
abundance: many; d_gene: TRBD2; len: 17; j_gene: TRBJ2-3; v_gene: TRBV12-3/TRBV12-4; CDR3nt: TGTGCCAGCAGTAAACAAAGCGGGAGGGCCTTGGTAGATACGCAGTATTTT; CDR3aa: CASSKQSGRALVDTQYF
abundance: few; d_gene: TRBD2; len: 15; j_gene: TRBJ2-1; v_gene: TRBV20-1; CDR3nt: TGCAGTGCCCTGGGACTAGCGGGAGAGGACAATGAGCAGTTCTTC; CDR3aa: CSALGLAGEDNEQFF
abundance: few; d_gene: NA; len: 16; j_gene: TRBJ2-7; v_gene: TRBV15; CDR3nt: TGTGCCACCAGCAGAGATCACAACCTAGGCCACTACGAGCAGTACTTC; CDR3aa: CATSRDHNLGHYEQYF
abundance: many; d_gene: TRBD2; len: 15; j_gene: TRBJ2-2; v_gene: TRBV9; CDR3nt: TGTGCCAGCAGCCTACTAGCGGGAGAGAGCGGGGAGCTGTTTTTT; CDR3aa: CASSLLAGESGELFF